The 13 T cell receptor beta chains presented below share a single source sample, sequenced in a study of blood T cells in healthy people across ages. The second PCR ran 7 to 11 cycles with a sample-barcoded 5' primer and J-beta primers. Using its own MiXCR run on the 5' RACE reads, TCRdb lists one record per CDR3 protein. Here the sample spans just over 800,000 distinct CDR3 sequences, 60% to 80% being singletons. Material for sequencing was blood. The receptors here all came from a man under 40 in good health.

V and J are TRBV4-2 and TRBJ1-2; D is unclear. The length of the CDR3 is 15 residues. Trimming removed 2 bases at V and 4 bases at J, with 14 bases between. Germline CDR1 and CDR2: LGHNA and YNFKEQ. CDR3 nucleotides: TGTGCCAGCAGCCAAAATACGGGGAGAGGCTATGGCTACACCTTC. Its translation: CASSQNTGRGYGYTF.

This chain links TRBV7-9 with TRBJ1-6; TRBD1 aligns across 9 bases. The CDR3 extends over 16 amino acids. Looked up from germline, CDR1 is SEHNR and CDR2 is FQNEAQ (reference sequence). The trim removed 1 base at V and 7 bases at J, leaving 5 bases unmatched. The CDR3 sequence is CASSLEQGARNSPLHF. The DNA of the CDR3 is TGTGCCAGCAGCTTAGAACAGGGGGCTCGCAATTCACCCCTCCACTTT.

This chain joins TRBV7-3 and TRBJ1-2, with a possible D match to TRBD1 (6 bases). CDR1 is SGHTA, CDR2 FQGTGA, per germline. CDR3 size: 16 residues. V dropped 1 base and J dropped 3 bases, with 15 bases sitting between them. CDR3 loop: CASSLILGGRDYGYTF. CDR3 nucleotide sequence: TGTGCCAGCAGCTTAATTCTGGGGGGCAGGGACTATGGCTACACCTTC.

This clonotype was seen more than once but under ten times. The chain joins TRBV7-9 to TRBJ2-7; D possibly matches TRBD1 or TRBD2 (6 bases each). This CDR3 has 14 amino acids. CDR1 and CDR2 (germline): SEHNR, FQNEAQ (reference sequence). V lost 5 bases to trimming and J lost 3 bases, with 14 bases between them. CDR3 sequence: CASSRVGGFYEQYF. DNA of the CDR3: TGTGCCAGCAGCCGAGTAGGGGGGTTCTACGAGCAGTACTTC. Based on the CDR3 plus reference TRBV7-9 and TRBJ2-7, the full variable domain is DTGVSQNPRHKITKRGQNVTFRCDPISEHNRLYWYRQTLGQGPEFLTYFQNEAQLEKSRLLSDRFSAERPKGSFSTLEIQRTEQGDSAMYLCASSRVGGFYEQYFGPGTRLTVT.

V gene TRBV2 combines with J gene TRBJ2-5; no reliable D call. This CDR3 is 14 amino acids long. Trimming stripped 7 bases from V and 5 bases from J, with 17 bases between. The germline V gene encodes CDR1 SNHLY and CDR2 FYNNEI. CDR3 in amino acids: CASKRTSPGETQYF. The CDR3 DNA reads as TGTGCCAGCAAAAGGACCTCCCCTGGGGAGACCCAGTACTTC.

V and J are TRBV28 and TRBJ2-4; 10 positions match TRBD1. V trimming: 3 bases; J trimming: 6 bases; junction bases outside the gene matches: 5. In germline, CDR1 is MDHEN, CDR2 SYDVKM. CDR3 length: 15 amino acids. In nucleotides, the CDR3 is TGTGCCAGCAGTTTGGCCGGGACAGGGGCAAACATTCAGTACTTC. Translation gives CASSLAGTGANIQYF.

The chain links TRBV21-1 to TRBJ2-7; no DNA check was done on the table's D call, TRBD1. TRBV21-1 is tagged as a pseudogene. The length of the CDR3 is 16 residues. Here the CDR3 reads CASSGGSLNPSYEQYF. For the CDR3, the DNA is TGTGCCAGTTCAGGGGGTTCCCTCAACCCATCCTACGAGCAGTACTTC.

The rearrangement links TRBV10-3 to TRBJ2-1, with TRBD2 identical over 7 bases. There are 15 residues in the CDR3. CDR1 is ENHRY and CDR2 is SYGVKD in the germline V gene. V shed 3 bases, J shed 7 bases, and the junction held 9 bases outside the gene matches. CDR3: CAISDKAGRLNEQFF. The CDR3 DNA reads as TGTGCCATCAGTGATAAAGCGGGGCGTCTAAATGAGCAGTTCTTC.

The chain recombines TRBV20-1 with TRBJ2-3, with D perhaps matching TRBD2 (5 bases). The CDR3 is made up of 12 amino acids. V was cut by 3 bases and J by 10 bases, with 14 bases left in between. From germline, CDR1 is DFQATT and CDR2 SNEGSKA (reference sequence). The DNA of the CDR3 is TGCAGTGCTAGGACCATCCAGAGGGCGCAGTATTTT. Protein product: CSARTIQRAQYF.

The rearrangement uses TRBV27 and TRBJ2-7; unclear D gene. There are 14 residues in the CDR3. CDR1 MNHEY and CDR2 SMNVEV come from the germline V gene (reference sequence). V lost 3 bases, J lost 4 bases, and 13 bases lay in between. The CDR3 nucleotides are TGTGCCAGCAGTTTTGAGTCTGGCCTTTACGAGCAGTACTTC. It specifies CASSFESGLYEQYF.

The V gene is TRBV10-3, the J gene TRBJ1-2; 9 bases map to TRBD1. The CDR3 runs to 14 residues. Germline V gene sequence: CDR1 ENHRY, CDR2 SYGVKD. J gave up 7 bases and V 5 bases, and 8 bases lay outside the gene matches. This CDR3 reads CAISHRDRVFGYTF. DNA of the CDR3: TGTGCCATCAGTCACAGGGACAGGGTATTTGGCTACACCTTC.

This clonotype was seen a single time. The chain combines TRBV2 with TRBJ2-4, with D perhaps TRBD1 (7 bases). The last part of the DNA fits TRBJ2-7 better; the J call may be wrong. Germline CDR1 and CDR2: SNHLY and FYNNEI. The CDR3 length is 15 residues. The CDR3 loop reads CASSGQAGGLYEQYF. The CDR3 DNA reads TGTGCCAGCAGCGGACAGGCCGGGGGCCTCTACGAGCAGTACTTC.

This clonotype has only a few counts. This rearrangement joins TRBV5-1 to TRBJ2-3; D not certain. Germline CDR1 reads SGHRS; CDR2 reads YFSETQ. The CDR3 is 15 residues long. Trimming took 1 base from V and 0 from J, leaving 9 bases between them. CDR3 DNA sequence: TGCGCCAGCAGCTTGAACAGCCGGAGCACAGATACGCAGTATTTT. Translation: CASSLNSRSTDTQYF.